This T cell receptor beta chain originates from a study of long-term antiretroviral therapy in people with HIV. Study summary: Some samples came about a decade before the 2015 immediate-ART recommendation, and these were the earliest.

V was clipped by 5 bases and J by 8 bases; unmatched bases: 7. This CDR3 has 13 residues. From germline, CDR1 is LNHDA and CDR2 SQIVND (reference sequence). The run of the v3.0 immunoSEQ assay was at survey level. Here immunoSEQ multiplex PCR was the method, and the copy in TCRdb shows in-frame clones only, minus some. This table holds some 28,000 clones, 75% to 90% found once. This sequence joins TRBV19 and TRBJ1-2; 8 bases match TRBD1. The clonotype comes from a man aged 25-45 years with HIV. The material was unsorted PBMCs, obtained around 2.8 years after starting antiretroviral therapy. CDR3 coding DNA: TGTGCCAGTAGTTTACGGACAGGGCGAGGCTACACCTTC. Translating it yields CASSLRTGRGYTF.